These 24 T cell receptor beta chains were sequenced from one sample in a study of T cell responses to AZD1222 COVID-19 vaccine (dated by TCRdb to the early 2020s). What the time point label conveys for this sample: baseline before first vaccination. Library preparation was by the immunoSEQ multiplex PCR assay. TCRdb carries this immuneACCESS record with in-frame sequences only. Its versions omit some clonotypes, under half of them owing to an unresolved V gene in the studies checked, with the rest unexplained. This sample is represented by 90,000 to 120,000 clones; about 93% of them were singletons. The leading ten clones occupy around 20% of the sample. This specimen consisted of peripheral blood, obtained on day 0 of AZD1222 vaccination. The receptors derive from an adult in good health.

The chain links TRBV7-8 to TRBJ1-4, with TRBD1 as a possible D gene (5 bases). Per the germline V gene, CDR1 is SGHVS and CDR2 is FQNEAQ. The CDR3 contains 17 residues. V gave up 1 base and J gave up 5 bases, with 17 bases separating them. The DNA of the CDR3 is TGTGCCAGCAGCTTAGGGGCCGGGGGAGACATGAATGAAAAACTGTTTTTT. Residues: CASSLGAGGDMNEKLFF. Using reference TRBV7-8 and TRBJ1-4 for the parts outside the CDR3, the full variable domain is GAGVSQSPRYKVAKRGQDVALRCDPISGHVSLFWYQQALGQGPEFLTYFQNEAQLDKSGLPSDRFFAERPEGSVSTLKIQRTQQEDSAVYLCASSLGAGGDMNEKLFFGSGTQLSVL.

This clone was found once. This rearrangement joins TRBV3-1 (or the pseudogene TRBV3-2) to TRBJ2-2; no firm D call. V lost 6 bases and J lost 7, with 12 bases in between. This CDR3 is built from 13 residues. The germline V gene encodes CDR1 LGHDT and CDR2 YNNKEL (reference sequence). CDR3 sequence reads: CASSRFQDGELFF. The CDR3 bases are TGTGCCAGCAGTCGATTTCAGGACGGGGAGCTGTTTTTT.

V is TRBV5-6 and J is TRBJ1-5; D not resolved. V dropped 0 bases and J dropped 4 bases, with 5 bases sitting between them. From germline, CDR1 is SGHDT and CDR2 YYEEEE. The CDR3 is 13 residues long. The chain's CDR3 is CASSLARNQPQHF. Here the CDR3 DNA reads TGTGCCAGCAGCTTGGCCCGGAATCAGCCCCAGCATTTT.

The rearrangement uses TRBV6-2 or TRBV6-3 and TRBJ1-2; 7 nucleotides agree with TRBD1. The CDR3 length is 13 residues. Germline CDR1 is MNHEY and CDR2 is SVGEGT. Losses at the gene ends were 5 bases for V and 7 bases for J; bases not matched to a gene: 7. The CDR3 protein is CASSLQGGGGYTF. For the CDR3, the DNA is TGTGCCAGCAGTCTGCAGGGGGGTGGTGGCTACACCTTC.

The rearrangement uses TRBV6-2 or TRBV6-3 and TRBJ2-3; D is undetermined. Trimming removed 4 bases from V and 7 bases from J, with 9 bases in between. Germline assignment: CDR1 MNHEY and CDR2 SVGEGT. The CDR3 sequence is 12 residues long. The CDR3 DNA reads as TGTGCCAGCAGTTTCCCGCCACATACGCAGTATTTT. It translates to CASSFPPHTQYF.

The J gene is TRBJ1-1, the V gene TRBV3-1 (or the pseudogene TRBV3-2); D not certain. V lost 1 base to trimming and J lost 3 bases, with 6 bases between them. CDR3 size: 13 residues. Per the germline V gene, CDR1 is LGHDT and CDR2 is YNNKEL (reference sequence). Written as DNA, the CDR3 is TGTGCCAGCAGCCAAGCGGGTGACACTGAAGCTTTCTTT. This encodes CASSQAGDTEAFF.

This clone was seen more than once but under ten times. Here the CDR3 DNA reads TGTGCCAGCAGTGAGCGACCCTTCGGGGGTAGCTCCTACAATGAGCAGTTCTTC. Translation: CASSERPFGGSSYNEQFF. The rearrangement links TRBV25-1 to TRBJ2-1; possibly TRBD2 for D (6 bases). Germline CDR1 MGHDK, CDR2 SYGVNS. Trimming stripped 3 bases from V and 0 bases from J, with 18 bases between. This CDR3 has 18 amino acids.

The CDR3 here is CASSIRVAGRSSPLHF. The DNA of the CDR3 is TGTGCCAGTAGTATTAGAGTGGCAGGGAGATCGTCACCCCTCCACTTT. The chain joins TRBV19 to TRBJ1-6, with TRBD1 as a possible D gene (5 bases). Germline V gene lookup returns CDR1 LNHDA and CDR2 SQIVND (reference sequence). CDR3 length: 16 amino acids. V shed 3 bases and J shed 10 bases, with 19 bases lying between them.

CDR3: CASSPITQGYTEAFF. The CDR3 bases are TGTGCCAGCTCACCAATAACCCAAGGGTACACTGAAGCTTTCTTT. The chain is built from TRBV18 and TRBJ1-1; D call uncertain. From germline, CDR1 is KGHSH and CDR2 LQKENI. The V gene lost 2 bases and the J gene lost 3 bases, with 13 bases spanning the gap. The CDR3 is made up of 15 amino acids.

The chain has TRBV6-2 or TRBV6-3 and TRBJ2-7, with D maybe TRBD2 (6 bases). Trimming pared 0 bases from V and 2 bases from J, leaving 14 bases between. Per germline, CDR1 MNHEY and CDR2 SVGEGT. This CDR3 has 16 amino acids. In DNA form, the CDR3 reads TGTGCCAGCAGTTACTCGGAGGGCTCTTCCCCCTACGAGCAGTACTTC. It translates to CASSYSEGSSPYEQYF.

This clone was observed a single time. This chain links TRBV18 with TRBJ2-7, with D possibly being TRBD2 (6 bases). CDR1 and CDR2 (germline): KGHSH, LQKENI. The CDR3 is 16 amino acids. Between the trimmed V and J ends, which lost 0 bases and 1 base, there was a span of 13 bases. The chain's CDR3 is CASSPPGGGESYEQYF. CDR3 bases: TGTGCCAGCTCACCACCGGGCGGCGGGGAGTCCTACGAGCAGTACTTC.

The chain has TRBV19 and TRBJ2-7; D is possibly TRBD1 (5 bases). V was clipped by 4 bases and J by 7 bases, with 14 bases between them. CDR1 and CDR2 from the germline V gene are LNHDA and SQIVND (reference sequence). The CDR3 sequence is 13 residues long. Here the CDR3 DNA reads TGTGCCAGTAGTACTAGGCCCGCAGGGGAGCAGTACTTC. Translated, it gives CASSTRPAGEQYF.

V is TRBV28 and J is TRBJ1-2; 7 bases map to TRBD1. The germline V gene has CDR1 MDHEN and CDR2 SYDVKM. The CDR3 sequence is 13 residues long. V shed 3 bases, J shed 5 bases, and the junction held 3 bases outside the gene matches. DNA for the CDR3: TGTGCCAGCAGTTTTAGGGGGCGATATGGCTACACCTTC. Translating gives CASSFRGRYGYTF.

This clone was detected only a few times. The chain is built from TRBV7-6 and TRBJ2-2, with TRBD2 matching 9 bases. This CDR3 spans 15 amino acids. CDR1 and CDR2 from the germline V gene are SGHVS and FNYEAQ. With V trimmed by 3 bases and J by 6 bases, 5 bases remained unmatched. The CDR3 nucleotides are TGTGCCAGCAGCTTCGCGGGGGGGTTTTCCGGGGAGCTGTTTTTT. Translating gives CASSFAGGFSGELFF.

The chain combines TRBV15 with TRBJ2-7, with 7 bases identical to TRBD1. The V and J ends lost 0 bases and 3 bases, in that order; junction bases with no gene match: 5. The CDR3 sequence is 15 residues long. Germline CDR1 reads LNHNV; CDR2 reads YYDKDF (reference sequence). The CDR3 region has the DNA TGTGCCACCAGCAGAGATTCCGGGACAGACTACGAGCAGTACTTC. It codes for CATSRDSGTDYEQYF.

The chain carries TRBV28 and TRBJ1-2, with D possibly TRBD1 on 5 matching bases. CDR1 is MDHEN, CDR2 SYDVKM, per germline. The V end was cut by 4 bases, the J end by 9 bases, with 15 bases between. This CDR3 has 13 residues. The CDR3 here is CASSSQVFQSYTF. Here the CDR3 DNA reads TGTGCCAGCAGTTCACAGGTTTTCCAAAGCTACACCTTC.

The V gene is TRBV7-7, the J gene TRBJ2-3; the D gene is possibly TRBD1 (6 bases). The CDR3 sequence is 15 residues long. The V gene lost 5 bases and the J gene lost 2 bases, with 14 bases spanning the gap. Germline CDR1 and CDR2: SSHAT and FNYEAQ (reference sequence). In DNA, the CDR3 is TGTGCCAGCAGCAAGGGACACAACCCCACAGATACGCAGTATTTT. Amino acid sequence: CASSKGHNPTDTQYF.

The V call is TRBV7-9, the J call TRBJ1-2; no clear D gene. The CDR3 extends over 11 amino acids. From germline, CDR1 is SEHNR and CDR2 FQNEAQ (reference sequence). V was clipped by 5 bases and J by 7 bases, with 8 bases between them. The chain's CDR3 is CASSLRVGYTF. The DNA of the CDR3 is TGTGCCAGCAGCCTGAGAGTTGGCTACACCTTC.

In regard to this clone: Given a much more abundant clone one base away, this may be a read error. The CDR3 is CASSLDVNTEAFF. CDR3 nucleotides: TGTGCCAGCAGCTTAGACGTGAACACTGAAGCTTTCTTT. The J gene is TRBJ1-1, the V gene TRBV7-2, with D unclear. The ends were cut back, 1 base at V and 0 bases at J, with 3 bases in the middle. From germline, CDR1 is SGHTA and CDR2 FQGNSA. The CDR3 is 13 residues long.

The chain's CDR3 is CASSQEYRELFF. Here the CDR3 DNA reads TGCGCCAGCAGCCAAGAGTATAGAGAACTGTTTTTT. This sequence joins TRBV4-1 and TRBJ1-4; the D is unclear. Germline V gives CDR1 MGHRA, CDR2 YSYEKL. The CDR3 runs to 12 residues. Trimming left V 0 bases short and J 12 bases short, with 8 bases between.

The chain employs TRBV27 and TRBJ1-6, with D perhaps TRBD1 (5 bases). Trimming pared 6 bases from V and 0 bases from J, leaving 18 bases between. The CDR3 consists of 18 residues. Germline CDR1 and CDR2: MNHEY and SMNVEV (reference sequence). The CDR3 loop is CASRPFGTSGSYNSPLHF. The CDR3 coding sequence is TGTGCCAGCAGACCTTTCGGGACCTCCGGCTCCTATAATTCACCCCTCCACTTT.

V gene TRBV11-2 combines with J gene TRBJ2-7, with 7 bases that match TRBD2. With 3 bases clipped from V and 5 bases from J, the junction kept 7 bases outside the gene matches. Germline lookup yields CDR1 SGHAT and CDR2 FQNNGV. This CDR3 contains 14 residues. The CDR3 nucleotides read TGTGCCAGCAGCTTTAATCAGCGGGGCGACGAGCAGTACTTC. It specifies CASSFNQRGDEQYF.

J is TRBJ2-1 and V is TRBV12-3 or TRBV12-4, with no clear D. With 2 bases removed from V and 9 bases from J, the gap between germline ends came to 11 bases. The CDR3 totals 13 residues. The CDR3 nucleotides read TGTGCCAGCAGTTTAACCGGGTCGAGTGAGCAGTTCTTC. Translation: CASSLTGSSEQFF.

This chain connects TRBV19 to TRBJ2-7, with D possibly TRBD1 on 6 matching bases. V gave up 3 bases and J gave up 3 bases, with 15 bases separating them. Germline V gene lookup returns CDR1 LNHDA and CDR2 SQIVND (reference sequence). This CDR3 comprises 15 residues. The CDR3 region is CASSILLDSLYEQYF. In nucleotides, the CDR3 is TGTGCCAGTAGTATTCTTTTGGACAGCCTCTACGAGCAGTACTTC.